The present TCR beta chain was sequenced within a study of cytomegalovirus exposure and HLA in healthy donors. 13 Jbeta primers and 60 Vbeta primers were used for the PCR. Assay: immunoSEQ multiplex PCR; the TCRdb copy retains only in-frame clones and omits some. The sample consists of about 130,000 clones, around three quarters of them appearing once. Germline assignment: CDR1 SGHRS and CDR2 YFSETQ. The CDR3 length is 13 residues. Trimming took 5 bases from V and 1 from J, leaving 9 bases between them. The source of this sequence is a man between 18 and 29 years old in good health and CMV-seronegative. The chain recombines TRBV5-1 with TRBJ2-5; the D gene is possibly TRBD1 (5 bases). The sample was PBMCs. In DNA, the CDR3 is TGCGCCAGCAGACCAGGGCTCCAAGAGACCCAGTACTTC. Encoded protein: CASRPGLQETQYF.